These 29 T cell receptor beta chains originate from one sample sequenced in a study of response to subunit inactivated influenza vaccine. MiXCR was run by TCRdb on the RT-PCR reads, yielding one entry per CDR3 protein. Of 500,000 to 600,000 distinct CDR3 sequences in the sample, about 15% were seen once. This specimen was CD4+ T cells sorted from PBMCs, taken about 24 months after vaccination. Source of these receptors: a man aged 50 to 69 who received an inactivated influenza vaccine.

The V gene is TRBV2, the J gene TRBJ1-4, with D perhaps TRBD1 (5 bases). V shed 6 bases and J shed 6 bases, with 17 bases lying between them. CDR1 and CDR2 from the germline V gene are SNHLY and FYNNEI. The CDR3 loop spans 15 amino acids. As DNA, the CDR3 is TGTGCCAGCAGGCGTTCCGGGACGCGGCATGAAAAACTGTTTTTT. Its protein product is CASRRSGTRHEKLFF.

The rearrangement links TRBV29-1 to TRBJ1-1; tentative D call: TRBD1 (6 bases). The CDR3 totals 13 residues. Germline V CDR1 and CDR2: SQVTM, ANQGSEA. The V end was cut by 7 bases, the J end by 0 bases, with 12 bases between. The CDR3, as DNA: TGCAGCGCCTCACAGGGCTTGAACACTGAAGCTTTCTTT. Translating gives CSASQGLNTEAFF.

This chain connects TRBV10-3 to TRBJ2-7; 8 bases fit TRBD2. V shed 3 bases and J 4 bases; nucleotides not matched to a gene: 5. CDR1 and CDR2 from the germline V gene are ENHRY and SYGVKD. The CDR3 is 14 amino acids. This CDR3 is CAISESGGVYEQYF. CDR3 bases: TGTGCCATCAGTGAATCCGGGGGGGTTTACGAGCAGTACTTC.

The rearrangement uses TRBV2 and TRBJ2-1; tentatively, D is TRBD2 (7 bases). The CDR3 length is 12 residues. Germline loops: CDR1 SNHLY, CDR2 FYNNEI. V was cut by 7 bases and J by 12 bases, with 16 bases left in between. The CDR3 loop is CASINLRGGQFF. The DNA of the CDR3 is TGTGCCAGCATCAACCTTAGGGGGGGGCAGTTCTTC.

The CDR3 loop reads CASRLSRSNTGELFF. CDR3 DNA sequence: TGTGCCAGCAGATTGAGCAGGTCAAACACCGGGGAGCTGTTTTTT. The V and J genes are TRBV7-2 and TRBJ2-2; D gene uncertain. The V gene's germline CDR1 is SGHTA and CDR2 FQGNSA. Between the trimmed V and J ends, which lost 6 bases and 2 bases, there was a span of 13 bases. The CDR3 consists of 15 residues.

Remarks on this clonotype: Since the CDR3 does not end with the conserved phenylalanine or tryptophan, this likely comes from a read error. The rearrangement links TRBV2 to TRBJ2-1, with D maybe TRBD1 (6 bases). CDR1 is SNHLY, CDR2 FYNNEI, per germline. The ends were cut back, 5 bases at V and 7 bases at J, with 12 bases in the middle. There are 13 residues in the CDR3. The CDR3 sequence is CASSSAGVNEQFL. CDR3 bases: TGTGCCAGCAGTTCGGCAGGGGTTAATGAGCAGTTCCTC.

This clonotype was seen at least ten times. The chain carries TRBV28 and TRBJ2-1, with 9 bases matching TRBD1. From germline, CDR1 is MDHEN and CDR2 SYDVKM. There are 14 residues in the CDR3. V lost 6 bases, J lost 3 bases, and 3 bases stayed unmatched. The CDR3 DNA reads as TGTGCCAGCAGACAGGGGGCCGGCTACAATGAGCAGTTCTTC. The encoded protein is CASRQGAGYNEQFF.

This clonotype showed up just a few times. This chain links TRBV23-1 with TRBJ2-5; TRBD2 is a possible D gene (6 bases). TRBV23-1 is treated as an ORF (open reading frame) with a function not yet certain. V gave up 2 bases and J gave up 3 bases, with 22 bases separating them. This CDR3 comprises 18 residues. CDR3 residues: CASSQTLHPVGGEETQYF. CDR3 nucleotides: TGCGCCAGCAGTCAAACCCTGCACCCCGTAGGAGGGGAAGAGACCCAGTACTTC.

This clonotype was seen a few times. This sequence joins TRBV6-2 or TRBV6-3 and TRBJ2-1; 14 nucleotides match TRBD2. The CDR3 totals 17 residues. Germline values: CDR1 MNHEY, CDR2 SVGEGT. V was pared by 0 bases and J by 7 bases, with 5 bases of the junction left unmatched. The CDR3 loop reads CASSYSHGTSGRNEQFF. The DNA for the CDR3 is TGTGCCAGCAGTTACTCCCATGGGACTAGCGGGAGAAATGAGCAGTTCTTC.

The rearrangement uses TRBV7-9 and TRBJ1-4, with a weak D call TRBD1 (5 bases). The CDR3 totals 14 residues. V was cut by 3 bases and J by 7 bases, with 12 bases left in between. Germline V gives CDR1 SEHNR, CDR2 FQNEAQ (reference sequence). Written as DNA, the CDR3 is TGTGCCAGCAGCTTCCTCGGGGCGAGTGAAAAACTGTTTTTT. It is translated as CASSFLGASEKLFF.

This clonotype was counted between two and nine times. The gene calls are TRBV20-1 and TRBJ2-5; 12 bases are a match to TRBD2. The junction had 11 bases not matched to a gene; V was cut back by 0 bases and J by 6 bases. CDR1 DFQATT and CDR2 SNEGSKA come from the germline V gene (reference sequence). This CDR3 is built from 17 residues. The CDR3 nucleotides are TGCAGTGCTAGAGACCTAGGACTAGCGGGGAGCATGAAGACCCAGTACTTC. This gives the protein CSARDLGLAGSMKTQYF.

The rearrangement links TRBV4-2 to TRBJ1-3; D possibly corresponds to TRBD1 (6 bases). This CDR3 has 16 residues. CDR1 and CDR2 (germline): LGHNA, YNFKEQ. Trimming left V 1 base short and J 0 bases short, with 10 bases between. In nucleotides, the CDR3 is TGTGCCAGCAGCCAAGCTGGGACAAGCTCTGGAAACACCATATATTTT. Its protein is CASSQAGTSSGNTIYF.

This clonotype was detected only a few times. This chain uses TRBV29-1 with TRBJ2-3; a possible D gene is TRBD2 (6 bases). Germline V gene data show CDR1 as SQVTM and CDR2 as ANQGSEA. CDR3 length: 13 residues. CDR3 nucleotide sequence: TGCACCAGGAGGGGCCCCAGCACAGATACGCAGTATTTT. This sequence encodes CTRRGPSTDTQYF.

The CDR3 DNA is TGTGCCAGCAGCTTAGGGCGGGGGGGCCTCGAGCAGTACTTC. The encoded protein is CASSLGRGGLEQYF. The rearrangement links TRBV7-2 to TRBJ2-7; TRBD2 agrees at 9 bases. CDR3 length: 14 amino acids. The ends lost 1 base at V and 6 bases at J; junction bases unmatched: 4. Looked up from germline, CDR1 is SGHTA and CDR2 is FQGNSA.

This clonotype was seen repeatedly, ten times or more. V and J are TRBV6-1 and TRBJ2-3, with TRBD2 matching 12 bases. Germline CDR1 reads MNHNS; CDR2 reads SASEGT. J lost 5 bases, V lost 8 bases, and 5 bases had no gene match. The CDR3 is 14 amino acids. Written as DNA, the CDR3 is TGTGCCAGCGCTAGCGGGAGGGGGCTAGATACGCAGTATTTT. It yields the protein CASASGRGLDTQYF.

There are a few counts of this clonotype. The chain links TRBV6-4 to TRBJ2-2; D is perhaps TRBD1 (5 bases). The CDR3 contains 14 residues. CDR1 and CDR2 (germline): MRHNA, SNTAGT. Trimming removed 7 bases at V and 5 bases at J, with 14 bases between. Written as DNA, the CDR3 is TGTGCCAGCACAGACAGTATCCCAACCGGGGAGCTGTTTTTT. Translation gives CASTDSIPTGELFF.

This chain links TRBV13 with TRBJ2-4, with TRBD2 matching over 8 bases. V shed 1 base and J 0 bases; nucleotides not matched to a gene: 8. Germline CDR1 PRHDT, CDR2 FYEKMQ (reference sequence). The CDR3 contains 18 residues. The CDR3 DNA reads as TGTGCCAGCAGCTTAGCGGGAGGGCTACGTCTAGCCAAAAACATTCAGTACTTC. This codes for CASSLAGGLRLAKNIQYF. Based on the CDR3 plus reference TRBV13 and TRBJ2-4, the full variable domain is AAGVIQSPRHLIKEKRETATLKCYPIPRHDTVYWYQQGPGQDPQFLISFYEKMQSDKGSIPDRFSAQQFSDYHSELNMSSLELGDSALYFCASSLAGGLRLAKNIQYFGAGTRLSVL.

This clonotype was seen ten or more times. V usage is TRBV7-2 and J usage is TRBJ2-1; no clear D gene. This CDR3 is built from 15 residues. V lost 1 base and J 6 bases, leaving 13 bases between the germline ends. The germline gives CDR1 SGHTA, CDR2 FQGNSA. In nucleotides, the CDR3 is TGTGCCAGCAGCTTAGTGAGGCTCCCTGGCAATGAGCAGTTCTTC. Amino acid sequence: CASSLVRLPGNEQFF.

V is TRBV7-9 and J is TRBJ2-1; 8 bases align to TRBD2. The CDR3 is 16 residues long. V lost 4 bases, J lost 0 bases, and 5 bases stayed unmatched. Germline CDR1 and CDR2: SEHNR and FQNEAQ (reference sequence). CDR3 region: CASSSVAGPSYNEQFF. Written as DNA, the CDR3 is TGTGCCAGCAGCTCCGTAGCGGGGCCCTCCTACAATGAGCAGTTCTTC. The entire variable domain, with the rest obtained from reference TRBV7-9 and TRBJ2-1, is as follows: DTGVSQNPRHKITKRGQNVTFRCDPISEHNRLYWYRQTLGQGPEFLTYFQNEAQLEKSRLLSDRFSAERPKGSFSTLEIQRTEQGDSAMYLCASSSVAGPSYNEQFFGPGTRLTVL.

The chain has TRBV20-1 and TRBJ2-1; 10 bases line up with TRBD2. This CDR3 contains 15 residues. Germline trimming cut 3 bases from V and 4 bases from J; bases unmatched to any gene: 6. Germline V CDR1 and CDR2: DFQATT, SNEGSKA (reference sequence). The CDR3 DNA is TGCAGTGCTAGTCGGGCTAGCGGGAGTTACAATGAGCAGTTCTTC. Translation gives CSASRASGSYNEQFF.

The chain is built from TRBV30 and TRBJ2-1; 9 nucleotides match TRBD1. The CDR3 consists of 13 residues. J lost 3 bases, V lost 5 bases, and 2 bases had no gene match. The germline gives CDR1 GTSNPN, CDR2 SVGIG (reference sequence). CDR3 bases: TGTGCCTGGGAGGGACAGGGCTACAATGAGCAGTTCTTC. This encodes CAWEGQGYNEQFF.

At least ten counts were recorded for this clonotype. The chain recombines TRBV2 with TRBJ1-5; 7 bases are a match to TRBD1. The CDR3 is 14 amino acids. V was pared by 6 bases and J by 7 bases, with 9 bases of the junction left unmatched. Germline values: CDR1 SNHLY, CDR2 FYNNEI. The DNA of the CDR3 is TGTGCCAGCAGCGCAGACAGGGAAGGACAGCCCCAGCATTTT. The encoded protein is CASSADREGQPQHF.

The rearrangement links TRBV4-3 to TRBJ1-6, with TRBD1 matching over 8 bases. The J segment lost 5 bases and the V segment lost 3 bases, leaving 6 bases of the junction unmatched. This CDR3 region has 16 residues. From germline, CDR1 is LGHNA and CDR2 YSLEER. The CDR3 loop reads CASSHEPGQDNSPLHF. CDR3 coding DNA: TGCGCCAGCAGCCATGAGCCGGGACAGGATAATTCACCCCTCCACTTT.

This clonotype appeared a few times. V usage is TRBV9 and J usage is TRBJ1-4; no clear D gene. Germline V gene sequence: CDR1 SGDLS, CDR2 YYNGEE. The CDR3 is made up of 14 amino acids. Trimming removed 0 bases at V and 4 bases at J, with 7 bases between. In DNA, the CDR3 is TGTGCCAGCAGCGTAGATTGGATTAATGAAAAACTGTTTTTT. Amino acids: CASSVDWINEKLFF.

This clonotype appeared a few times. The V call is TRBV9, the J call TRBJ2-2; 10 nucleotides line up with TRBD1. J lost 4 bases, V lost 2 bases, and 2 bases had no gene match. CDR1 and CDR2 (germline): SGDLS, YYNGEE. The CDR3 runs 15 residues. The CDR3 protein is CASSVGTGVTGELFF. Here the CDR3 DNA reads TGTGCCAGCAGCGTGGGGACAGGGGTCACCGGGGAGCTGTTTTTT.

This clonotype was seen at least ten times. The chain joins TRBV28 to TRBJ2-2; 11 nucleotides line up with TRBD1. The CDR3 loop spans 12 amino acids. Germline V gives CDR1 MDHEN, CDR2 SYDVKM. V gave up 11 bases and J gave up 6 bases; unmatched junction bases: 2. The CDR3, as DNA: TGTGCCTCGGGACAGGGGGCCGGGGAGCTGTTTTTT. As protein: CASGQGAGELFF.

This clonotype was seen only a few times. This chain links TRBV28 with TRBJ2-3, with a weak D call TRBD2 (5 bases). The CDR3 has 14 amino acids. V lost 6 bases, J lost 0 bases, and 10 bases lay in between. Germline lookup yields CDR1 MDHEN and CDR2 SYDVKM. As DNA, the CDR3 is TGTGCCAGCAGGAAGGGAGCTAGCACAGATACGCAGTATTTT. This encodes CASRKGASTDTQYF.

The J gene is TRBJ1-1, the V gene TRBV5-1; no reliable D call. The ends were cut back, 4 bases at V and 4 bases at J, with 11 bases in the middle. Germline assignment: CDR1 SGHRS and CDR2 YFSETQ. The CDR3 loop spans 13 amino acids. This chain's CDR3 is CASSRAAGTEAFF. In nucleotides, the CDR3 is TGCGCCAGCAGCCGTGCGGCGGGCACTGAAGCTTTCTTT.

This clonotype has a handful of counts. V usage is TRBV11-2 and J usage is TRBJ2-2; D unclear. The CDR3 is 15 residues long. V was pared by 6 bases and J by 1 base, with 12 bases between. Germline-derived CDR1 and CDR2 are SGHAT and FQNNGV. CDR3: CASRWTAKNTGELFF. The DNA for the CDR3 is TGTGCCAGCAGGTGGACCGCTAAGAACACCGGGGAGCTGTTTTTT.